These 8 T cell receptor beta chains share one sample of origin, sequenced in a study of T-cell reconstitution after alpha-beta-depleted transplantation in children. Unique molecular identifiers featured in how the TCRbeta library was prepared. TCRdb re-derived calls from the PCR reads in MiXCR, one entry per CDR3 protein. Among roughly 120,000 distinct CDR3 sequences listed, 10% were seen once. The starting material was PBMCs from the stem cell graft donor, obtained from the stem cell graft. The receptors stem from a human donor who donated a stem cell graft to a child with acute lymphoblastic leukemia.

This clonotype was picked up many times. CDR3 sequence reads: CASSLGTANGELFF. CDR3 sequence (DNA): TGCGCCAGCAGCCTCGGGACAGCTAATGGGGAGCTGTTTTTT. This chain connects TRBV5-1 to TRBJ2-2; 7 bases agree with TRBD1. V shed 4 bases and J 8 bases; nucleotides not matched to a gene: 8. This CDR3 is 14 amino acids long. From germline, CDR1 is SGHRS and CDR2 YFSETQ.

This clonotype was seen many times. This chain connects TRBV12-5 to TRBJ1-1; 8 bases align to TRBD1. The ends lost 3 bases at V and 7 bases at J; junction bases unmatched: 13. Per germline, CDR1 LGHNT and CDR2 FRNRAP. The CDR3 covers 16 residues. DNA of the CDR3: TGTGCTAGTGGTTTCTTCCCAGGGGGCGATAGGCTTGAAGCTTTCTTT. Translated: CASGFFPGGDRLEAFF.

This clonotype was seen at least ten times. For the CDR3, the DNA is TGTGCCAGCAGGCGGGGAGGGCTAGCAGAAAACACAGATACGCAGTATTTT. Translating gives CASRRGGLAENTDTQYF. The V call is TRBV6-1, the J call TRBJ2-3; 7 bases align to TRBD2. The CDR3 sequence is 17 residues long. Losses at the gene ends were 6 bases for V and 2 bases for J; bases not matched to a gene: 14. Germline V gene data show CDR1 as MNHNS and CDR2 as SASEGT.

This clonotype was counted at least ten times. The chain links TRBV7-6 to TRBJ2-1; 9 bases are shared with TRBD1. Germline V gene data show CDR1 as SGHVS and CDR2 as FNYEAQ. There are 16 residues in the CDR3. The junction had 7 bases not matched to a gene; V was cut back by 3 bases and J by 4 bases. The CDR3 DNA sequence: TGTGCCAGCAGCTTCTCCACAGGGGGCGGTTACAATGAGCAGTTCTTC. Protein sequence: CASSFSTGGGYNEQFF.

This clonotype was seen at least ten times. The gene calls are TRBV20-1 and TRBJ2-5, with D unresolved. CDR1 and CDR2 from the germline V gene are DFQATT and SNEGSKA (reference sequence). The CDR3 is 13 residues long. Trimming removed 0 bases from V and 7 bases from J, with 12 bases in between. In DNA form, the CDR3 reads TGCAGTGCTAGAGACAGGCCACAACGGACCCAGTACTTC. This sequence encodes CSARDRPQRTQYF.

This rearrangement joins TRBV29-1 to TRBJ2-3, with D possibly called TRBD1 or TRBD2 (5 bases each). CDR3 length equals 13 residues. V was trimmed by 6 bases and J by 6 bases, leaving 16 bases between them. The germline V gene encodes CDR1 SQVTM and CDR2 ANQGSEA. The CDR3 coding sequence is TGCAGCGTCAGTTCCGGGGCCGGTGATACGCAGTATTTT. Translated, it gives CSVSSGAGDTQYF.

This clonotype was detected ten times or more. V is TRBV29-1 and J is TRBJ2-7; D is perhaps TRBD1 (5 bases). Trimming took off 3 bases at V and 0 bases at J, with 12 bases between the two ends. In germline, CDR1 is SQVTM, CDR2 ANQGSEA. This CDR3 region has 14 residues. The DNA of the CDR3 is TGCAGCGTTGAGTCACAGGACGACTCCTACGAGCAGTACTTC. Amino acids: CSVESQDDSYEQYF.

This clonotype was recorded at least ten times. The chain links TRBV5-5 to TRBJ1-5; TRBD1 is a possible D gene (5 bases). This CDR3 is built from 13 residues. With 2 bases removed from V and 6 bases from J, the gap between germline ends came to 9 bases. Germline assignment: CDR1 SGHKS and CDR2 YYEKEE (reference sequence). The CDR3, as DNA: TGTGCCAGCAGCTTCCAGGGAGGTCAGCCCCAGCATTTT. Residues: CASSFQGGQPQHF.